Below are 8 T cell receptor beta chains sequenced from a single sample in a study of beta chain features in type 1 diabetes. TCRB transcripts that were expressed got sequenced, as all of the isolated RNA had been reverse transcribed. The assay was immunoSEQ multiplex PCR, and TCRdb's table has in-frame clones only and misses some. This sample carries under 350,000 clones, 14% of them seen once, and the ten largest clones take more than 0.015%. General study points: Type 1 diabetes patients showed a moderate but significant shortening of TCRB CDR3s in all four CD4+ subsets.

For these TCRs, the target antigens are not known. The sequenced sample consisted of naive CD4+ T cells from blood. The receptors here all came from a man in his thirties or forties with type 1 diabetes.

This clone appeared a few times. The chain combines TRBV5-4 with TRBJ2-5, with 10 nucleotides matching TRBD1. The germline gives CDR1 SGHNT, CDR2 YYREEE (reference sequence). V was clipped by 4 bases and J by 1 base; unmatched bases: 4. The CDR3 length is 15 residues. The CDR3 reads CASSPGTGVQETQYF. The CDR3 nucleotides read TGTGCCAGCAGCCCCGGGACAGGGGTCCAAGAGACCCAGTACTTC.

This clone was observed many times. The rearrangement joins TRBV29-1 to TRBJ1-1, with no clear D. V was clipped by 4 bases and J by 3 bases, with 6 bases between them. Per the germline V gene, CDR1 is SQVTM and CDR2 is ANQGSEA. There are 11 residues in the CDR3. The CDR3 bases are TGCAGCGTTGGCTCGGACACTGAAGCTTTCTTT. It translates to CSVGSDTEAFF. Full variable domain (outside the CDR3, taken from reference TRBV29-1 and TRBJ1-1): SAVISQKPSRDICQRGTSLTIQCQVDSQVTMMFWYRQQPGQSLTLIATANQGSEATYESGFVIDKFPISRPNLTFSTLTVSNMSPEDSSIYLCSVGSDTEAFFGQGTRLTVV.

This clone was seen a handful of times. Other DNA variants within this sample encode the same CDR3. This rearrangement joins TRBV28 to TRBJ2-1, with D possibly being TRBD1 (5 bases). The CDR3 extends over 12 amino acids. V was cut by 2 bases and J by 6 bases, with 5 bases left in between. In germline, CDR1 is MDHEN, CDR2 SYDVKM. CDR3: CASSLTGNEQFF. Written as DNA, the CDR3 is TGTGCCAGCAGTTTAACAGGCAATGAGCAGTTCTTC. Full variable domain (missing parts from reference TRBV28 and TRBJ2-1): DVKVTQSSRYLVKRTGEKVFLECVQDMDHENMFWYRQDPGLGLRLIYFSYDVKMKEKGDIPEGYSVSREKKERFSLILESASTNQTSMYLCASSLTGNEQFFGPGTRLTVL.

The rearrangement links TRBV7-9 to TRBJ2-1; 8 bases fit TRBD1. Germline V gene lookup returns CDR1 SEHNR and CDR2 FQNEAQ (reference sequence). The CDR3 length is 15 residues. With 5 bases clipped from V and 6 bases from J, the junction kept 9 bases outside the gene matches. CDR3 amino acids: CASSPTGGISNEQFF. The CDR3 nucleotides read TGTGCCAGCAGCCCAACAGGGGGAATATCCAATGAGCAGTTCTTC.

The rearrangement uses TRBV9 and TRBJ2-5; possibly TRBD1 for D (5 bases). Trimming pared 4 bases from V and 5 bases from J, leaving 12 bases between. The CDR3 loop spans 13 amino acids. CDR1 SGDLS and CDR2 YYNGEE come from the germline V gene. The CDR3 here is CASSSQGWETQYF. For the CDR3, the DNA is TGTGCCAGCAGCTCCCAGGGATGGGAGACCCAGTACTTC.

J is TRBJ2-7 and V is TRBV9; tentative D call: TRBD1 (6 bases). The CDR3 sequence is 12 residues long. In germline, CDR1 is SGDLS, CDR2 YYNGEE. V was cut by 5 bases and J by 4 bases, with 10 bases left in between. CDR3 residues: CASSPGQYEQYF. As DNA, the CDR3 is TGTGCCAGCAGTCCTGGACAGTACGAGCAGTACTTC.

The chain couples TRBV19 to TRBJ1-2; TRBD1 matches at 7 bases. CDR3 length equals 15 residues. V was pared by 5 bases and J by 3 bases, with 9 bases of the junction left unmatched. Germline CDR1 reads LNHDA; CDR2 reads SQIVND (reference sequence). The CDR3 sequence: CASSRSHRGDYGYTF. CDR3 nucleotide sequence: TGTGCCAGTAGTCGCTCCCACAGGGGCGACTATGGCTACACCTTC.

This clone was seen more than once but under ten times. The rearrangement links TRBV5-1 to TRBJ2-7; perhaps TRBD2 as D (5 bases). The CDR3 is 14 amino acids. Trimming left V 4 bases short and J 5 bases short, with 16 bases between. From germline, CDR1 is SGHRS and CDR2 YFSETQ. DNA for the CDR3: TGCGCCAGCAGCCCAGCGGCGGGCTGGGACGAGCAGTACTTC. Amino acid sequence: CASSPAAGWDEQYF.